This T cell receptor beta chain emerged from a study of cytomegalovirus exposure and HLA in healthy donors. Notes on the study in general: Reported findings show TCR beta sequences accurately forecast HLA-A and HLA-B alleles in most subjects. Serostatus for CMV was the only available immune exposure information. The majority of CMV-associated TCR beta chains were reported as apparently HLA-restricted in a later analysis. Later analysis demonstrated an association between a missense DCLRE1C variant and TCR beta V- and J-gene trimming.

Only one count was recorded for this clone. Its antigen is not identified. 13 Jbeta primers and 60 Vbeta primers were used for the PCR. Using immunoSEQ multiplex PCR, the repertoire was profiled, and TCRdb retains in-frame clones only, with some absent. The repertoire consists of approximately 90,000 clones, with approximately 63% occurring once and the leading ten covering around 6.3%. CDR1 and CDR2 from the germline V gene are SGHRS and YFSETQ. Trimming took off 0 bases at V and 5 bases at J, with 4 bases between the two ends. The CDR3 runs to 12 residues. The receptor's source is a woman younger than 45 in good health and CMV-seronegative. Sequencing was performed on PBMCs. The chain has TRBV5-1 and TRBJ2-3; D remains ambiguous. The CDR3 coding sequence is TGCGCCAGCAGCTTGGGACTAGATACGCAGTATTTT. Translating gives CASSLGLDTQYF.